Listed here are 32 T cell receptor beta chains from one sample, sequenced in a study of T cell repertoires in cytomegalovirus infection. Their specific antigens are unknown. MiXCR, applied by TCRdb to the reads, yields one record per CDR3 protein. The data hold some 500,000 distinct CDR3 sequences, with just under 40% observed a single time. Sequenced here: cultured PBMCs, sampled from culture after CMV antigen stimulation. The receptors here all came from a human donor in good health (CMV status not recorded). Some clones in this sample may be carry-over from other donors' samples.

Ten or more counts support this clonotype. The V call is TRBV7-8, the J call TRBJ2-3; the D is unclear. This CDR3 region has 16 residues. The germline gives CDR1 SGHVS, CDR2 FQNEAQ. Between the trimmed V and J ends, which lost 1 base and 0 bases, there was a span of 11 bases. This CDR3 reads CASSLGPLGSTDTQYF. In DNA form, the CDR3 reads TGTGCCAGCAGCTTAGGGCCGCTGGGAAGCACAGATACGCAGTATTTT.

This clonotype has just a few counts. The chain combines TRBV19 with TRBJ2-7, with D uncertain. This CDR3 has 13 amino acids. Germline-derived CDR1 and CDR2 are LNHDA and SQIVND (reference sequence). V was shortened by 3 bases and J by 3 bases, with 9 bases between the two germline ends. CDR3 nucleotide sequence: TGTGCCAGTAGTATTGGTCCTGGCTACGAGCAGTACTTC. It specifies CASSIGPGYEQYF.

The chain links TRBV9 to TRBJ2-6; D is possibly TRBD2 (6 bases). CDR3 size: 20 residues. V was trimmed by 1 base and J by 0 bases, leaving 20 bases between them. Germline CDR1 reads SGDLS; CDR2 reads YYNGEE. The CDR3 DNA is TGTGCCAGCAGCGTAAGCAGGAGGGGCAGCATAAACTCTGGGGCCAACGTCCTGACTTTC. It specifies CASSVSRRGSINSGANVLTF.

This clonotype was picked up many times. The chain uses TRBV4-1 and TRBJ2-1; 12 bases map to TRBD2. V lost 4 bases to trimming and J lost 10 bases; unmatched junction nucleotides: 11. The CDR3 extends over 16 amino acids. Germline assignment: CDR1 MGHRA and CDR2 YSYEKL. The DNA of the CDR3 is TGCGCCAGCAGCCCAAGCGACCCTAGCGGGGGGGTAGAGCAGTTCTTC. Its translation: CASSPSDPSGGVEQFF.

This clonotype has a single count. The chain recombines TRBV5-1 with TRBJ1-6; 7 bases match TRBD1. V was pared by 1 base and J by 7 bases, with 8 bases of the junction left unmatched. Germline CDR1 SGHRS, CDR2 YFSETQ. The CDR3 has 16 residues. The DNA for the CDR3 is TGCGCCAGCAGCTTGACGACGGGACAGAAGAATTCACCCCTCCACTTT. Amino acid sequence: CASSLTTGQKNSPLHF.

This clonotype has just a few counts. The J gene is TRBJ1-1, the V gene TRBV7-2; TRBD1 might be the D (5 bases). V lost 3 bases, J lost 4 bases, and 21 bases lay in between. CDR3 length: 17 amino acids. Germline loops: CDR1 SGHTA, CDR2 FQGNSA. The CDR3 here is CASSFGVRGFRGTEAFF. Here the CDR3 DNA reads TGTGCCAGCAGCTTCGGGGTACGGGGCTTTAGGGGCACTGAAGCTTTCTTT.

This clonotype was counted a few times. The chain carries TRBV7-2 and TRBJ2-1, with TRBD2 matching 9 bases. Per germline, CDR1 SGHTA and CDR2 FQGNSA. The CDR3 is made up of 16 amino acids. The junction had 10 bases not matched to a gene; V was cut back by 5 bases and J by 5 bases. CDR3 protein: CASSLYTGTSHNEQFF. In nucleotides, the CDR3 is TGTGCCAGCAGCCTATACACCGGGACTAGCCACAATGAGCAGTTCTTC.

This clonotype was seen a few times. The chain links TRBV20-1 to TRBJ2-5, with D hard to call. The germline CDR1 and CDR2 sequences are DFQATT and SNEGSKA (reference sequence). Deletions cut 5 bases from V and 2 bases from J, with 15 bases between. The CDR3 runs 14 residues. In DNA, the CDR3 is TGCAGTGCTCGATCCCTCCCAGCGCAAGAGACCCAGTACTTC. This gives the protein CSARSLPAQETQYF.

The chain combines TRBV7-9 with TRBJ2-2; TRBD1 might be the D (6 bases). Trimming removed 7 bases from V and 0 bases from J, with 15 bases in between. Germline CDR1 is SEHNR and CDR2 is FQNEAQ (reference sequence). The CDR3 has 16 amino acids. The CDR3 DNA follows: TGTGCCAGCAACCCATGGGGACACACGAACACCGGGGAGCTGTTTTTT. Translated: CASNPWGHTNTGELFF.

This clonotype was counted only a few times. The junction departs from the called germline gene at one end, perhaps through a read error. The V call is TRBV12-3 or TRBV12-4, the J call TRBJ2-7; D is unclear. The CDR3 is 13 residues long. In DNA, the CDR3 is TGTGCCAGCGCCACTGGGTGGGCCTATGAGCAGTACTTC. As protein: CASATGWAYEQYF.

The rearrangement uses TRBV2 and TRBJ2-6; TRBD1 aligns across 10 bases. The CDR3 length is 17 residues. CDR1 is SNHLY, CDR2 FYNNEI, per germline. Trimming at V came to 7 bases and at J to 0 bases, leaving 6 bases not matched to a gene. CDR3 loop: CASNWDRGTSGANVLTF. CDR3 in DNA: TGTGCCAGCAACTGGGACAGGGGCACCTCTGGGGCCAACGTCCTGACTTTC.

The V and J genes are TRBV20-1 and TRBJ2-2; D is undetermined. The V and J ends lost 6 bases and 7 bases respectively, with 15 bases between them. CDR3 length: 13 amino acids. Germline CDR1 and CDR2: DFQATT and SNEGSKA (reference sequence). The CDR3 protein is CSASVSLDGELFF. The CDR3 DNA reads as TGCAGTGCCAGCGTTTCGTTGGACGGGGAGCTGTTTTTT.

For the CDR3, the DNA is TGTGCCAGCAGCTCCCTCGCCGAGCAGTACTTC. It translates to CASSSLAEQYF. This rearrangement joins TRBV6-5 to TRBJ2-7; D uncertain. The V and J ends lost 6 bases and 6 bases respectively, with 9 bases between them. The CDR3 loop spans 11 amino acids. From germline, CDR1 is MNHEY and CDR2 SVGAGI.

This clonotype was seen only a few times. The chain links TRBV2 to TRBJ2-7; D is undetermined. The CDR3 contains 14 residues. V was cut by 6 bases and J by 2 bases, with 14 bases left in between. Per the germline V gene, CDR1 is SNHLY and CDR2 is FYNNEI. CDR3 loop: CASRGIMAPYEQYF. Here the CDR3 DNA reads TGTGCCAGCAGGGGGATCATGGCCCCCTACGAGCAGTACTTC.

The chain is built from TRBV4-3 and TRBJ2-6; 12 nucleotides agree with TRBD1. Germline V gene lookup returns CDR1 LGHNA and CDR2 YSLEER. After removal of 1 base from V and 1 base from J, the junction contained 8 bases not matched to a gene. The CDR3 runs 20 residues. This CDR3 reads CASSQGRGQGANSGANVLTF. The CDR3 bases are TGCGCCAGCAGCCAAGGGAGGGGACAGGGGGCAAATTCTGGGGCCAACGTCCTGACTTTC.

A few counts support this clonotype. This chain joins TRBV12-3 or TRBV12-4 and TRBJ1-2; D is possibly TRBD1 (5 bases). With 6 bases removed from V and 1 base from J, the gap between germline ends came to 9 bases. The CDR3 totals 13 residues. This chain's CDR3 is CASSPGFNYGYTF. CDR3 coding DNA: TGTGCCAGCAGCCCAGGGTTTAACTATGGCTACACCTTC.

This clonotype showed up just a few times. This chain links TRBV20-1 with TRBJ1-1; perhaps TRBD1 as D (5 bases). This CDR3 comprises 11 residues. CDR1 DFQATT and CDR2 SNEGSKA come from the germline V gene (reference sequence). V lost 3 bases and J lost 10, with 12 bases in between. The CDR3 sequence is CSARGGAAAFF. The CDR3, as DNA: TGCAGTGCTAGGGGCGGGGCGGCAGCTTTCTTT.

This clonotype was picked up many times. The gene calls are TRBV7-2 and TRBJ2-3; D is tentatively TRBD1 or TRBD2 (5 bases each). The germline V gene encodes CDR1 SGHTA and CDR2 FQGNSA. The CDR3 covers 13 residues. Trimming cost V 3 bases and J 8 bases, with 12 bases left between them. CDR3 protein: CASSFRWDGTQYF. The CDR3 nucleotides read TGTGCCAGCAGCTTCCGGTGGGACGGTACGCAGTATTTT.

This clonotype occurred a few times. This chain links TRBV7-9 with TRBJ2-1, with a tentative D call TRBD1 (6 bases). The CDR3 is made up of 16 amino acids. V gave up 5 bases and J gave up 2 bases, with 16 bases separating them. Germline assignment: CDR1 SEHNR and CDR2 FQNEAQ (reference sequence). CDR3 bases: TGTGCCAGCAGCCAGCGAGGCAGGGGACCCTACAATGAGCAGTTCTTC. It specifies CASSQRGRGPYNEQFF.

This chain links TRBV7-2 with TRBJ2-5; D is perhaps TRBD1 or TRBD2 (5 bases each). CDR1 and CDR2 from the germline V gene are SGHTA and FQGNSA. V lost 4 bases to trimming and J lost 5 bases, with 17 bases between them. The CDR3 is 15 residues long. For the CDR3, the DNA is TGTGCCAGCAGCTCTAACAGGTGGCGCGGGGAGACCCAGTACTTC. Translated: CASSSNRWRGETQYF.

The chain combines TRBV7-2 with TRBJ2-2; tentatively, D is TRBD1 (5 bases). Trimming pared 4 bases from V and 5 bases from J, leaving 8 bases between. CDR3 length: 13 residues. Germline V gives CDR1 SGHTA, CDR2 FQGNSA. The CDR3 reads CASSSTVTGELFF. In DNA, the CDR3 is TGTGCCAGCAGCTCGACAGTAACCGGGGAGCTGTTTTTT.

The V call is TRBV6-2 or TRBV6-3, the J call TRBJ2-5, with D unresolved. Germline CDR1 MNHEY, CDR2 SVGEGT. This CDR3 comprises 13 residues. V was pared by 2 bases and J by 3 bases, with 7 bases between. The CDR3 region has the DNA TGTGCCAGCAGTTACGACGGTGAAGAGACCCAGTACTTC. Translated: CASSYDGEETQYF.

V and J are TRBV12-3 or TRBV12-4 and TRBJ1-5; no firm D call. The CDR3 runs to 14 residues. The V end lost 3 bases, the J end lost 3 bases, and 9 bases lay between the germline ends. CDR3 sequence (DNA): TGTGCCAGCAGTTTTGGGAGACTCAATCAGCCCCAGCATTTT. Its translation is CASSFGRLNQPQHF.

The CDR3 DNA is TGTGCCAGCAGCTTGGGGCGGGCCGGTGGATATGAGCAGTTCTTC. Its translation is CASSLGRAGGYEQFF. The V call is TRBV5-4, the J call TRBJ2-1, with D maybe TRBD2 (5 bases). The V end was cut by 0 bases, the J end by 8 bases, with 15 bases between. Germline assignment: CDR1 SGHNT and CDR2 YYREEE (reference sequence). This CDR3 spans 15 amino acids.

This clonotype has a single count. This chain joins TRBV7-6 and TRBJ1-1; D possibly corresponds to TRBD1 (6 bases). This CDR3 is 13 amino acids long. The germline CDR1 and CDR2 sequences are SGHVS and FNYEAQ. Trimming left V 3 bases short and J 4 bases short, with 9 bases between. In DNA, the CDR3 is TGTGCCAGCAGCTTGGGACACCCCACTGAAGCTTTCTTT. The encoded protein is CASSLGHPTEAFF.

The V and J genes are TRBV4-1 and TRBJ1-2, with D uncertain. With 1 base removed from V and 0 bases from J, the gap between germline ends came to 12 bases. This CDR3 region has 16 residues. From germline, CDR1 is MGHRA and CDR2 YSYEKL. Here the CDR3 reads CASSQVVGNANYGYTF. In DNA form, the CDR3 reads TGCGCCAGCAGCCAAGTTGTGGGGAACGCTAACTATGGCTACACCTTC.

The chain carries TRBV5-1 and TRBJ2-6; the match to TRBD1 covers 8 bases. With 4 bases clipped from V and 4 bases from J, the junction kept 4 bases outside the gene matches. Per germline, CDR1 SGHRS and CDR2 YFSETQ. CDR3 size: 15 residues. The CDR3 bases are TGCGCCAGCAGCCCACAGGGGGACGGGGCCAACGTCCTGACTTTC. It specifies CASSPQGDGANVLTF.

A single count supports this clonotype. This chain joins TRBV12-3 or TRBV12-4 and TRBJ2-2; no firm D call. Trimming took off 2 bases at V and 8 bases at J, with 6 bases between the two ends. This CDR3 has 12 residues. The CDR3 bases are TGTGCCAGCAGTTTATGGGTAGGGGAGCTGTTTTTT. Amino acid sequence: CASSLWVGELFF.

CDR3 protein: CASGTSGSSDTQYF. In DNA form, the CDR3 reads TGTGCCAGCGGGACTAGCGGGAGTTCAGATACGCAGTATTTT. This chain connects TRBV7-4 to TRBJ2-3, with TRBD2 identical over 14 bases. The CDR3 is 14 amino acids. CDR1 is SGHVT and CDR2 is SQSDAQ in the germline V gene. Trimming at V came to 8 bases and at J to 4 bases, leaving 2 bases not matched to a gene.

This sequence joins TRBV6-8 and TRBJ1-1; D is unresolved. V lost 3 bases and J lost 5, with 10 bases in between. The CDR3 is made up of 13 amino acids. Germline assignment: CDR1 MNHGY and CDR2 SAAAGT. The CDR3 sequence is CASSYATRTEAFF. The DNA of the CDR3 is TGTGCCAGCAGTTATGCGACAAGGACTGAAGCTTTCTTT.

This clonotype was picked up a small number of times. The rearrangement joins TRBV15 to TRBJ1-5; possible D gene TRBD1, 5 bases. With 4 bases removed from V and 3 bases from J, the gap between germline ends came to 10 bases. The CDR3 has 14 amino acids. Germline CDR1 and CDR2: LNHNV and YYDKDF (reference sequence). CDR3 coding DNA: TGTGCCACCAGCACGGGGGGGTACAATCAGCCCCAGCATTTT. This sequence encodes CATSTGGYNQPQHF.

This clonotype occurred a few times. The gene calls are TRBV7-2 and TRBJ2-3; the match to TRBD1 covers 9 bases. J lost 4 bases, V lost 5 bases, and 4 bases had no gene match. Per the germline V gene, CDR1 is SGHTA and CDR2 is FQGNSA. There are 14 residues in the CDR3. CDR3 residues: CASSRDRASDTQYF. CDR3 DNA: TGTGCCAGCAGCAGGGACAGGGCCTCAGATACGCAGTATTTT.